Following are 32 T cell receptor beta chains from one sample sequenced in a study of T cells after yellow fever vaccination. TCRdb reprocessed the 5' RACE reads via MiXCR and lists one record per CDR3 protein. The data show 610,000 or so distinct CDR3 sequences, with around an eighth seen just once and about 16% held by the top ten. This sample comprised PBMCs, obtained on the day of the yellow fever booster vaccination. The receptors were gathered from a young man who received the YFV17D yellow fever vaccine.

This clonotype was seen many times. V gene TRBV6-1 combines with J gene TRBJ1-5; D perhaps matches TRBD1 (6 bases). CDR3 length equals 16 residues. Germline CDR1 reads MNHNS; CDR2 reads SASEGT. V lost 3 bases, J lost 4 bases, and 16 bases lay in between. This CDR3 reads CASSESGGAGNQPQHF. CDR3 DNA: TGTGCCAGCAGTGAGTCTGGGGGCGCGGGTAATCAGCCCCAGCATTTT.

Points on this clonotype: At one boundary the junction diverges from the germline segment, which might be a read error. This chain uses TRBV6-5 with TRBJ2-5; 7 nucleotides agree with TRBD2. The germline V gene has CDR1 MNHEY and CDR2 SVGAGI. The CDR3 length is 16 residues. The CDR3 is CASSSSAGLPQKTQYF. The DNA for the CDR3 is TGTGCCAGCAGTTCCTCTGCGGGACTACCCCAAAAGACCCAGTACTTC.

The chain links TRBV2 to TRBJ2-7; 13 nucleotides match TRBD2. This CDR3 region has 17 residues. Germline lookup yields CDR1 SNHLY and CDR2 FYNNEI. J lost 4 bases, V lost 6 bases, and 12 bases had no gene match. CDR3: CASRGLAGRSLNYEQYF. The CDR3 nucleotides are TGTGCCAGCAGGGGACTAGCGGGACGCAGCCTAAATTACGAGCAGTACTTC.

There are a few counts of this clonotype. The rearrangement joins TRBV18 to TRBJ2-1, with D possibly being TRBD2 (6 bases). V gave up 3 bases and J gave up 7 bases, with 19 bases separating them. This CDR3 has 16 residues. Germline V gene sequence: CDR1 KGHSH, CDR2 LQKENI. The CDR3 protein is CASSPTKLAGENEQFF. CDR3 bases: TGTGCCAGCTCACCCACCAAACTAGCCGGAGAGAATGAGCAGTTCTTC.

The chain's CDR3 is CASSQPGTYVETQYF. CDR3 DNA sequence: TGTGCCAGCAGCCAGCCCGGGACCTACGTAGAGACCCAGTACTTC. This chain connects TRBV3-1 to TRBJ2-5; D possibly uses TRBD1 or TRBD2 (5 bases each). Germline lookup yields CDR1 LGHDT and CDR2 YNNKEL (reference sequence). This CDR3 is built from 15 residues. V lost 3 bases and J 4 bases, leaving 15 bases between the germline ends.

In its sample, this clonotype was seen a few times. The V call is TRBV7-9, the J call TRBJ1-5; D ambiguous. V lost 1 base and J lost 7, with 14 bases in between. The germline V gene encodes CDR1 SEHNR and CDR2 FQNEAQ (reference sequence). The CDR3 sequence is 15 residues long. For the CDR3, the DNA is TGTGCCAGCAGCTTAGATCTTGTGGGGTTACAGCCCCAGCATTTT. Translating gives CASSLDLVGLQPQHF.

This clonotype was found a few times. J is TRBJ2-3 and V is TRBV7-2; 12 bases are a match to TRBD2. This CDR3 has 18 amino acids. Germline trimming cut 0 bases from V and 4 bases from J; bases unmatched to any gene: 8. Germline CDR1 reads SGHTA; CDR2 reads FQGNSA. The DNA of the CDR3 is TGTGCCAGCAGCTTAGCTTGGACTAGCGGGACTTTACCAGATACGCAGTATTTT. Residues: CASSLAWTSGTLPDTQYF.

This sequence joins TRBV20-1 and TRBJ2-7, with TRBD2 as a possible D gene (6 bases). CDR1 and CDR2 (germline): DFQATT, SNEGSKA (reference sequence). This CDR3 has 14 residues. Trimming cost V 5 bases and J 4 bases, with 18 bases left between them. The CDR3 nucleotides read TGCAGTGCTTCCGACCCCGGGAGACGGTACGAGCAGTACTTC. Its protein is CSASDPGRRYEQYF.

This clonotype was counted between two and nine times. The gene calls are TRBV20-1 and TRBJ1-2; 7 bases align to TRBD1. The J segment lost 2 bases and the V segment lost 3 bases, leaving 3 bases of the junction unmatched. The CDR3 runs 13 residues. Germline V lookup: CDR1 DFQATT, CDR2 SNEGSKA (reference sequence). The CDR3 region has the DNA TGCAGTGCTAGGGAGGGACAGAACTATGGCTACACCTTC. It specifies CSAREGQNYGYTF.

The CDR3 nucleotides are TGTGCCAGCAGCCCGGATACAGGGCAGAGGGATTATGAAAAACTGTTTTTT. Translating gives CASSPDTGQRDYEKLFF. The V and J genes are TRBV3-1 and TRBJ1-4, with D perhaps TRBD1 (6 bases). The CDR3 length is 17 residues. The V end was cut by 4 bases, the J end by 6 bases, with 21 bases between. Germline V lookup: CDR1 LGHDT, CDR2 YNNKEL (reference sequence).

The CDR3 bases are TGTGCCAGAAGCTTGGGGGATCCGGGACTAGGACGACATACGCAGTATTTT. It specifies CARSLGDPGLGRHTQYF. The chain combines TRBV5-3 with TRBJ2-3; 8 positions match TRBD2. Being an ORF, TRBV5-3 has a function that is uncertain. This CDR3 has 17 amino acids. The J segment lost 7 bases and the V segment lost 0 bases, leaving 13 bases of the junction unmatched.

This clonotype has a count of ten or more. The V and J genes are TRBV20-1 and TRBJ2-1; 7 bases line up with TRBD2. CDR1 is DFQATT, CDR2 SNEGSKA, per germline (reference sequence). The CDR3 has 15 residues. V was clipped by 5 bases and J by 0 bases; unmatched bases: 7. CDR3 amino acids: CSAWTLADSYNEQFF. CDR3 sequence (DNA): TGCAGTGCTTGGACCCTAGCGGACTCCTACAATGAGCAGTTCTTC.

The V and J genes are TRBV20-1 and TRBJ2-7; the match to TRBD2 covers 9 bases. The germline CDR1 and CDR2 sequences are DFQATT and SNEGSKA (reference sequence). CDR3 length: 15 amino acids. Trimming at V came to 0 bases and at J to 2 bases, leaving 5 bases not matched to a gene. The CDR3 is CSARDEASGAYEQYF. The CDR3, as DNA: TGCAGTGCTAGAGATGAAGCTAGCGGGGCCTACGAGCAGTACTTC.

V usage is TRBV7-2 and J usage is TRBJ1-1; possible D gene TRBD1, 5 bases. V was shortened by 5 bases and J by 11 bases, with 21 bases between the two germline ends. This CDR3 has 14 residues. CDR1 SGHTA and CDR2 FQGNSA come from the germline V gene. As DNA, the CDR3 is TGTGCCAGCAGCCCCTCCTCGGGGGGGTGGGTCGCTTTCTTT. Residues: CASSPSSGGWVAFF.

The chain combines TRBV11-2 with TRBJ2-7; 8 nucleotides align to TRBD1. Looked up from germline, CDR1 is SGHAT and CDR2 is FQNNGV. Trimming at V came to 6 bases and at J to 3 bases, leaving 10 bases not matched to a gene. The CDR3 runs 15 residues. For the CDR3, the DNA is TGTGCCAGCAGTCCCAGACCTGACAGGGGCTACGAGCAGTACTTC. The encoded protein is CASSPRPDRGYEQYF.

V is TRBV5-1 and J is TRBJ2-1; possibly TRBD2 for D (5 bases). Trimming pared 0 bases from V and 2 bases from J, leaving 15 bases between. This CDR3 has 17 residues. Germline assignment: CDR1 SGHRS and CDR2 YFSETQ. Written as DNA, the CDR3 is TGCGCCAGCAGCTTGGCCGGGAACCCACTTGCCTACAATGAGCAGTTCTTC. This gives the protein CASSLAGNPLAYNEQFF.

The CDR3 bases are TGTGCCAGCTCACCATCCCGGGGGAGAATAGATACGCAGTATTTT. It encodes CASSPSRGRIDTQYF. The chain uses TRBV18 and TRBJ2-3, with TRBD2 as a possible D gene (6 bases). Germline CDR1 is KGHSH and CDR2 is LQKENI. Deletions cut 2 bases from V and 5 bases from J, with 14 bases between. The CDR3 contains 15 residues.

The sample holds a few counts of this clonotype. The gene calls are TRBV10-2 and TRBJ2-7; possibly TRBD2 for D (5 bases). The CDR3 extends over 13 amino acids. Looked up from germline, CDR1 is WSHSY and CDR2 is SAAADI. V was clipped by 8 bases and J by 4 bases, with 15 bases between them. The CDR3 loop reads CASSYGEWYEQYF. CDR3 sequence (DNA): TGCGCCAGCTCCTACGGGGAGTGGTACGAGCAGTACTTC.

V is TRBV2 and J is TRBJ2-2, with D unclear. CDR1 is SNHLY and CDR2 is FYNNEI in the germline V gene. V was shortened by 1 base and J by 4 bases, with 10 bases between the two germline ends. The CDR3 spans 15 residues. The DNA of the CDR3 is TGTGCCAGCAGTGAAGGCGGAATTATCACCGGGGAGCTGTTTTTT. Translated, it gives CASSEGGIITGELFF.

The V and J genes are TRBV11-2 and TRBJ1-2; D gene ambiguous. Germline lookup yields CDR1 SGHAT and CDR2 FQNNGV. This CDR3 spans 14 amino acids. The germline V and J ends were trimmed by 0 bases and 8 bases, with 13 bases remaining between them. The CDR3 is CASSLEGSGGGYTF. The CDR3 nucleotides read TGTGCCAGCAGCTTAGAAGGCTCCGGAGGCGGCTACACCTTC.

This chain joins TRBV10-1 and TRBJ2-1; 9 positions match TRBD2. Germline V gene lookup returns CDR1 WNHNN and CDR2 SYGVQD (reference sequence). With V trimmed by 10 bases and J by 0 bases, 7 bases remained unmatched. The CDR3 is 15 residues long. CDR3 region: CATPGLAISYNEQFF. The CDR3 nucleotides are TGCGCCACCCCGGGACTAGCAATCTCCTACAATGAGCAGTTCTTC.

The gene calls are TRBV29-1 and TRBJ2-7; the D gene is possibly TRBD1 (5 bases). Trimming took off 5 bases at V and 3 bases at J, with 20 bases between the two ends. The CDR3 sequence is 15 residues long. CDR1 and CDR2 (germline): SQVTM, ANQGSEA. CDR3 coding DNA: TGCAGCGTTTTTCACGCCAGGGCCACCAACTACGAGCAGTACTTC. It yields the protein CSVFHARATNYEQYF.

The chain employs TRBV20-1 and TRBJ2-1, with no clear D. Trimming cost V 3 bases and J 0 bases, with 9 bases left between them. Germline CDR1 is DFQATT and CDR2 is SNEGSKA (reference sequence). The CDR3 is 14 residues long. This chain's CDR3 is CSASGPHSYNEQFF. Written as DNA, the CDR3 is TGCAGTGCTAGCGGACCCCACTCCTACAATGAGCAGTTCTTC.

This clonotype has a handful of counts. The chain has TRBV4-3 and TRBJ2-4, with TRBD1 matching 9 bases. V lost 3 bases and J lost 9; bases outside the gene matches: 9. This CDR3 is 15 amino acids long. Germline CDR1 is LGHNA and CDR2 is YSLEER. In DNA, the CDR3 is TGCGCCAGCAGCCAGAACCCGACAGGGGGAAGCATTCAGTACTTC. Amino acid sequence: CASSQNPTGGSIQYF.

This clonotype was observed a handful of times. The genes are TRBV10-2 and TRBJ1-2; no clear D. The V gene lost 5 bases and the J gene lost 4 bases, with 11 bases spanning the gap. The germline V gene encodes CDR1 WSHSY and CDR2 SAAADI. The CDR3 consists of 13 residues. CDR3 DNA sequence: TGCGCCAGCAGTTCGGGGAGATTCTATGGCTACACCTTC. It encodes CASSSGRFYGYTF.

This clonotype was counted only a few times. This sequence joins TRBV25-1 and TRBJ1-1, with 7 bases that match TRBD1. Trimming took 6 bases from V and 8 from J; bases not matched to a gene: 6. Germline V lookup: CDR1 MGHDK, CDR2 SYGVNS. There are 12 residues in the CDR3. CDR3 DNA sequence: TGTGCCAGCAGCACCGGGACAGCAGAAGCTTTCTTT. It is translated as CASSTGTAEAFF.

V and J are TRBV4-3 and TRBJ2-3; weak D call: TRBD2 (6 bases). The germline V gene encodes CDR1 LGHNA and CDR2 YSLEER. The germline V and J ends were trimmed by 3 bases and 3 bases, with 10 bases remaining between them. This CDR3 is 14 amino acids long. CDR3: CASSHTSLTDTQYF. The CDR3, as DNA: TGCGCCAGCAGCCACACTAGCCTTACAGATACGCAGTATTTT.

This chain uses TRBV12-3 or TRBV12-4 with TRBJ2-1; D is perhaps TRBD2 (5 bases). V was shortened by 5 bases and J by 8 bases, with 22 bases between the two germline ends. This CDR3 region has 16 residues. The chain's CDR3 is CASSPRLSGQNDEQFF. The CDR3 DNA is TGTGCCAGCAGTCCCAGACTGAGCGGTCAGAACGATGAGCAGTTCTTC.

This clonotype was detected only a few times. The chain uses TRBV7-9 and TRBJ2-1, with D possibly TRBD1 on 5 matching bases. CDR3 length equals 14 residues. Trimming removed 4 bases at V and 5 bases at J, with 12 bases between. The germline gives CDR1 SEHNR, CDR2 FQNEAQ (reference sequence). The CDR3 DNA follows: TGTGCCAGCAGCTCCCCCAGGGTTAACAATGAGCAGTTCTTC. The encoded protein is CASSSPRVNNEQFF.

This clonotype was detected many times. The genes are TRBV7-2 and TRBJ2-7, with TRBD1 matching over 8 bases. The CDR3 spans 13 residues. CDR1 is SGHTA, CDR2 FQGNSA, per germline. Trimming removed 5 bases from V and 7 bases from J; junction bases left unmatched: 7. The DNA of the CDR3 is TGTGCCAGCAGCCATAGGACAGGGTTTGAGCAGTACTTC. Translated: CASSHRTGFEQYF.

The rearrangement links TRBV7-8 to TRBJ2-7; 11 bases align to TRBD2. Germline V gene lookup returns CDR1 SGHVS and CDR2 FQNEAQ. The CDR3 is made up of 16 amino acids. J was trimmed by 3 bases and V by 0 bases; bases with no gene match: 4. The DNA of the CDR3 is TGTGCCAGCAGCTTAGCGCTAGCGGGAGGATTCTACGAGCAGTACTTC. Protein sequence: CASSLALAGGFYEQYF. Full variable domain (rest looked up from reference TRBV7-8 and TRBJ2-7): GAGVSQSPRYKVAKRGQDVALRCDPISGHVSLFWYQQALGQGPEFLTYFQNEAQLDKSGLPSDRFFAERPEGSVSTLKIQRTQQEDSAVYLCASSLALAGGFYEQYFGPGTRLTVT.

This clonotype was observed a handful of times. The rearrangement joins TRBV14 to TRBJ1-3; D might be TRBD1 (5 bases). The CDR3 covers 14 residues. V was clipped by 6 bases and J by 11 bases, with 20 bases between them. Looked up from germline, CDR1 is SGHDN and CDR2 is FVKESK. The CDR3 loop is CASRGPGDALAIYF. The CDR3 DNA reads TGTGCCAGCAGAGGCCCGGGGGACGCACTTGCCATATATTTT.